This is a list of T cell receptor beta chains from one sample in a study of blood T cell repertoires in COVID-19. Method: immunoSEQ multiplex PCR; TCRdb's copy keeps in-frame clones and lacks some. The repertoire consists of 190,000 or so clones, with 94% occurring once and the leading ten covering roughly 0.76%. Sequenced material: peripheral blood. Receptors originate from a young man with COVID-19, enrolled during active disease. Both conserved end residues are part of each CDR3. D genes are given only for firm matches. Only part of the rows carry a size: once, few, many, or a class if the clone is expanded.

>.|TRBJ1-5|.|TRBV9
CASSRGDDQPQHF
TGTGCCAGCAGCCGCGGGGATGATCAGCCCCAGCATTTT
>.|TRBJ2-1|.|TRBV7-3
CASSRRAEGVRLSSVDNEQFF
TGTGCCAGCAGCCGTCGGGCTGAAGGGGTCCGACTCTCCTCAGTTGACAATGAGCAGTTCTTC
>.|TRBJ1-1|.|TRBV10-3
CAISVTGVDTEAFF
TGTGCCATCAGTGTAACAGGTGTGGACACTGAAGCTTTCTTT
>.|TRBJ2-7|.|TRBV10-3
CAISGFAGGSGYEQYF
TGTGCCATCAGTGGGTTCGCCGGGGGTTCGGGCTACGAGCAGTACTTC
>.|TRBJ1-2|.|TRBV29-1
CSVQIGHRQANYGYTF
TGCAGCGTTCAGATAGGGCACAGGCAAGCTAACTATGGCTACACCTTC
>TRBD1|TRBJ2-3|.|TRBV10-3
CAISARGGDTDTQYF
TGTGCCATCAGCGCACGAGGGGGCGACACAGATACGCAGTATTTT
>.|TRBJ1-3|.|TRBV9
CASSVQLGQGHSGNTIYF
TGTGCCAGCAGCGTCCAGCTAGGGCAGGGACACTCTGGAAACACCATATATTTT
>.|TRBJ1-5|.|TRBV6-5
CASRTQGNQPQHF
TGTGCCAGCAGGACACAAGGCAATCAGCCCCAGCATTTT
>TRBD1|TRBJ1-2|.|TRBV29-1
CSASLLPGQGDYGYTF
TGCAGCGCCTCACTTTTACCGGGACAGGGGGACTATGGCTACACCTTC
>.|TRBJ1-5|.|TRBV12-5
CASPHGLNQPQHF
TGTGCTAGTCCCCACGGGTTGAATCAGCCCCAGCATTTT
>.|TRBJ1-5|few|TRBV6-5
CASSYRWAAGNQPQHF
TGTGCCAGCAGTTACCGCTGGGCAGCGGGCAATCAGCCCCAGCATTTT
>TRBD1|TRBJ1-1|.|TRBV5-1
CASSTTGTENTEAFF
TGCGCCAGCAGTACAACCGGGACAGAGAACACTGAAGCTTTCTTT
>.|TRBJ1-2|once|TRBV6-1
CASSEAVGLRGYTF
TGTGCCAGCAGTGAAGCGGTAGGATTGAGGGGCTACACCTTC
>TRBD1|TRBJ1-2|.|TRBV19
CASSTSRDRGSSRYTF
TGTGCCAGTAGTACTTCTCGGGACAGGGGGTCGAGCCGCTACACCTTC
>.|TRBJ1-4|.|TRBV2
CASNPTGRLATNEKLFF
TGTGCCAGCAACCCCACAGGGCGATTGGCAACTAATGAAAAACTGTTTTTT
>TRBD1|TRBJ1-1|.|TRBV5-1
CASSLSGTGATEAFF
TGCGCCAGCAGCTTGTCAGGGACAGGGGCCACTGAAGCTTTCTTT
>TRBD1|TRBJ1-3|.|TRBV5-1
CASSLSTITGAGNTIYF
TGCGCCAGCAGCTTATCCACGATTACAGGGGCTGGAAACACCATATATTTT
>.|TRBJ2-7|.|TRBV4-2
CASSQGQMSSYEQYF
TGTGCCAGCAGCCAAGGACAGATGAGCTCCTACGAGCAGTACTTC
>.|TRBJ2-2|once|TRBV7-3
CASSARAGTGELFF
TGTGCCAGCAGCGCGCGGGCAGGCACCGGGGAGCTGTTTTTT
>.|TRBJ1-6|.|TRBV27
CASRGVGPLNSPLHF
TGTGCCAGCAGAGGGGTCGGTCCTCTTAATTCACCCCTCCACTTT
>.|TRBJ2-3|.|TRBV3-1/TRBV3-2
CASSQAWAGTTDTQYF
TGTGCCAGCAGCCAAGCTTGGGCGGGGACCACAGATACGCAGTATTTT
>TRBD1|TRBJ2-3|.|TRBV7-9
CASSLRTGGVGTDTQYF
TGTGCCAGCAGCTTAAGGACAGGGGGCGTGGGCACAGATACGCAGTATTTT
>TRBD1|TRBJ2-2|.|TRBV5-4
CASSTDRAPYGELFF
TGTGCCAGCAGCACCGACAGGGCCCCGTACGGGGAGCTGTTTTTT
>.|TRBJ2-7|.|TRBV13
CASSWRDGAYEQYF
TGTGCCAGCAGCTGGCGGGACGGAGCCTACGAGCAGTACTTC
>TRBD2|TRBJ2-5|.|TRBV11-2
CASSLQLGGETQYF
TGTGCCAGCAGCTTACAGTTGGGAGGGGAGACCCAGTACTTC
>TRBD1|TRBJ1-1|.|TRBV11-2
CASSSGQGRKKLDGAFF
TGTGCCAGCAGCTCTGGACAGGGGCGAAAAAAACTTGATGGGGCTTTCTTT
>.|TRBJ1-2|.|TRBV12-3/TRBV12-4
CASAGTNYGYTF
TGTGCCAGCGCAGGGACTAACTATGGCTACACCTTC
>TRBD1|TRBJ2-1|.|TRBV30
CAWGDRGSYNEQFF
TGTGCCTGGGGGGACAGGGGATCCTACAATGAGCAGTTCTTC
>.|TRBJ1-5|.|TRBV6-5
CASSYGAGEQPQHF
TGTGCCAGCAGTTACGGGGCAGGGGAACAGCCCCAGCATTTT
>.|TRBJ1-3|.|TRBV7-9
CASSYLILQGSGNTIYF
TGTGCCAGCAGCTACCTCATTTTACAGGGATCTGGAAACACCATATATTTT
>TRBD1|TRBJ1-2|.|TRBV7-2
CASSLGLRWGRGLNYGYTF
TGTGCCAGCAGCTTAGGGCTTAGGTGGGGCAGGGGGCTGAACTATGGCTACACCTTC
>TRBD1|TRBJ1-6|.|TRBV4-1
CASSQGARTGLNNSPLHF
TGCGCCAGCAGCCAAGGGGCCCGGACAGGATTGAATAATTCACCCCTCCACTTT
>.|TRBJ1-5|.|TRBV5-6
CASSLAGNQPQHF
TGTGCCAGCAGCTTGGCGGGCAATCAGCCCCAGCATTTT
>TRBD1|TRBJ2-7|few|TRBV5-4
CASSMRQGRDEQYF
TGTGCCAGCAGCATGAGACAGGGACGCGACGAGCAGTACTTC
>TRBD1|TRBJ1-2|.|TRBV27
CASSSQTGADYGYTF
TGTGCCAGCAGTTCCCAGACAGGGGCGGACTATGGCTACACCTTC
>.|TRBJ1-6|.|TRBV27
CASSRSFDSPLHF
TGTGCCAGCAGCAGGTCATTTGATTCACCCCTCCACTTT
>TRBD2|TRBJ2-7|.|TRBV6-1
CASSEGVLAGPNSYEQYF
TGTGCCAGCAGTGAAGGTGTTCTAGCGGGCCCCAACTCCTACGAGCAGTACTTC
>.|TRBJ1-3|.|TRBV1
CTSSLTRDSGQHSGNTIYF
TGCACCAGCAGCCTTACTCGCGACTCGGGACAGCACTCTGGAAACACCATATATTTT
>.|TRBJ2-7|.|TRBV27
CASSPYLGSYEQYF
TGTGCCAGCAGTCCGTACCTGGGGAGCTACGAGCAGTACTTC
>TRBD2|TRBJ2-5|once|TRBV5-1
CASSSGTSGLETQYF
TGCGCCAGCAGCTCCGGGACTAGCGGGTTGGAGACCCAGTACTTC
>.|TRBJ2-7|.|TRBV10-2
CASSESINYEQYF
TGCGCCAGCAGTGAGTCTATAAACTACGAGCAGTACTTC
>.|TRBJ1-1|.|TRBV6-5
CASRRQEYLNTEAFF
TGTGCCAGCAGACGACAGGAATACCTGAACACTGAAGCTTTCTTT
>TRBD2|TRBJ2-1|.|TRBV6-5
CASSFTRGGPYNEQFF
TGTGCCAGCAGTTTCACACGGGGGGGCCCCTACAATGAGCAGTTCTTC
>.|TRBJ2-5|.|TRBV25-1
CASSEWRGLYQETQYF
TGTGCCAGCAGTGAATGGCGGGGGCTGTACCAAGAGACCCAGTACTTC
>.|TRBJ2-2|.|TRBV6-1
CASSEQYTFKANTGELFF
TGTGCCAGCAGTGAACAGTACACCTTTAAAGCGAACACCGGGGAGCTGTTTTTT
>.|TRBJ1-2|.|TRBV12-3/TRBV12-4
CASSGGQNYGYTF
TGTGCCAGCAGTGGGGGACAAAACTATGGCTACACCTTC
>TRBD1|TRBJ2-7|once|TRBV27
CASSQQGTYEQYF
TGTGCCAGCAGTCAACAGGGGACCTACGAGCAGTACTTC
>TRBD1|TRBJ1-5|.|TRBV6-5
CASSRDRGDNQPQHF
TGTGCCAGCAGTCGGGACAGGGGAGACAATCAGCCCCAGCATTTT
>TRBD1|TRBJ1-1|.|TRBV15
CATTRIFATGPEAFF
TGTGCCACCACCCGGATATTTGCGACAGGGCCTGAAGCTTTCTTT
>.|TRBJ2-7|.|TRBV5-6
CASRTWADRRYEQYF
TGTGCCAGCAGAACGTGGGCAGACCGACGCTACGAGCAGTACTTC
>TRBD1|TRBJ2-1|.|TRBV5-5
CASSLESGQGVGEQFF
TGTGCCAGCAGCTTGGAATCGGGACAGGGGGTGGGTGAGCAGTTCTTC
>TRBD1|TRBJ1-2|.|TRBV27
CASSVAGTGYGYTF
TGTGCCAGCAGTGTCGCCGGGACAGGGTATGGCTACACCTTC
>TRBD2|TRBJ2-7|.|TRBV12-5
CASGLVLGTGGNEQYF
TGTGCTAGTGGTTTGGTACTGGGGACGGGGGGGAACGAGCAGTACTTC
>.|TRBJ1-2|.|TRBV7-3
CASSPLGREFNYGYTF
TGTGCCAGCAGCCCCCTCGGGCGGGAATTTAACTATGGCTACACCTTC
>.|TRBJ1-5|.|TRBV3-1/TRBV3-2
CASSLGGAANQPQHF
TGTGCCAGCAGCCTCGGTGGGGCAGCCAATCAGCCCCAGCATTTT
>.|TRBJ2-3|.|TRBV10-2
CASSVTRGSTDTQYF
TGCGCCAGCAGTGTGACCAGGGGTAGCACAGATACGCAGTATTTT
>TRBD2|TRBJ2-1|.|TRBV7-9
CASSSGGLVVNNEQFF
TGTGCCAGCAGCTCAGGTGGACTAGTAGTCAACAATGAGCAGTTCTTC
>.|TRBJ1-2|.|TRBV25-1
CASSESLSGNYGYTF
TGTGCCAGCAGTGAATCTCTTTCGGGAAACTATGGCTACACCTTC
>.|TRBJ1-3|.|TRBV30
CAWSAASGNTIYF
TGTGCCTGGAGTGCCGCAAGCGGAAACACCATATATTTT